The clone carrying this T cell receptor (beta chain) has a count of ten or more. Its target is unknown. This specimen comes from a study of T cells in Graves' hyperthyroidism and ophthalmopathy. Study in general: Staff took peripheral blood when the initial diagnosis was made, before any treatment began. Whole-study findings and limits: Within blood appeared most thyroid clonotypes that had expanded above 0.001. From stable hyperthyroidism, ophthalmopathy was separated by a 13 V-J model.

Diagnoses were made from clinical symptoms, serum measures (thyroxine and TRAb), thyroid ultrasound and orbital computed tomography. Amplified TCR beta CDR3 regions derived from RNA transcripts. The primer set for the first-round RT-PCR of the TCR CDR3 was HTBI. TCRdb re-called the multiplex PCR reads with MiXCR, one entry per CDR3 protein. The table has under 400,000 distinct CDR3 sequences, around 14% seen once. The CDR3 totals 14 residues. V dropped 7 bases and J dropped 7; count of bases not matched to a gene: 9. Germline assignment: CDR1 SGHAT and CDR2 FQNNGV. The origin of this receptor is a woman aged 60-70 years with Graves' hyperthyroidism. Sequencing input: blood. The gene calls are TRBV11-2 and TRBJ2-1; TRBD2 matches 8 bases. This CDR3 is CASTRAIAGNEQFF. The CDR3 DNA sequence: TGTGCCAGCACTCGAGCTATAGCGGGGAATGAGCAGTTCTTC.